The 20 T cell receptor beta chains reported below all come from one sample, sequenced in a study of T cells expressing NK-cell markers. TCRdb processed the 5' RACE reads again and assigns one entry to each CDR3 protein, with no DNA. The sample is made up of a few hundred thousand distinct CDR3 sequences, and the top ten hold roughly 5.5% of it. Sequenced input: blood T cells: a sorted CD56 or NKG2C T cell subset, CD4+ or CD8+ T cells, or bulk PBMC T cells (not recorded which). These receptors all stem from a man aged 18 to 69 in good health.

This sequence joins TRBV4-2 and TRBJ2-1; the TRBD2 assignment by TCRdb is unverifiable without DNA. The CDR3 has 18 amino acids. Germline V gene lookup returns CDR1 LGHNA and CDR2 YNFKEQ. The chain's CDR3 is CASSLRLAGATSYNEQFF.

The chain links TRBV9 to TRBJ1-5; TCRdb names TRBD1, which stays unverified in the absence of DNA. CDR1 is SGDLS and CDR2 is YYNGEE in the germline V gene. The CDR3 is 15 amino acids. The CDR3 spells CASGRAGSTNQPQHF. The full variable domain, completed using reference TRBV9 and TRBJ1-5, is DSGVTQTPKHLITATGQRVTLRCSPRSGDLSVYWYQQSLDQGLQFLIQYYNGEERAKGNILERFSAQQFPDLHSELNLSSLELGDSALYFCASGRAGSTNQPQHFGDGTRLSIL.

CDR3 sequence: CASSLVQGAADGYTF. The J gene is TRBJ1-2, the V gene TRBV7-9; the D call of TRBD1 rests on TCRdb alone, since no DNA is present to check it. The CDR3 covers 15 residues. Germline V lookup: CDR1 SEHNR, CDR2 FQNEAQ (reference sequence).

The genes are TRBV12-5 and TRBJ2-4; TCRdb's assignment of TRBD1 cannot be checked, as there is no DNA. This CDR3 is 15 amino acids long. The V gene's germline CDR1 is LGHNT and CDR2 FRNRAP. This CDR3 reads CASGSGGTSKNIQYF.

The gene calls are TRBV5-1 and TRBJ2-5; TCRdb proposes TRBD2, but this gene call is untestable without DNA. This CDR3 spans 15 amino acids. Germline CDR1 is SGHRS and CDR2 is YFSETQ. The chain's CDR3 is CASSQASGNEETQYF.

J is TRBJ2-1 and V is TRBV7-2. From germline, CDR1 is SGHTA and CDR2 FQGNSA. This CDR3 is 13 amino acids long. CDR3 sequence reads: CASSLARNPEQFF.

The genes are TRBV27 and TRBJ2-3; TCRdb proposes TRBD2, but this gene call is untestable without DNA. The germline V gene has CDR1 MNHEY and CDR2 SMNVEV (reference sequence). The CDR3 sequence is 15 residues long. The CDR3 reads CASSKVGPGTDTQYF.

The V and J genes are TRBV20-1 and TRBJ1-3. Germline V CDR1 and CDR2: DFQATT, SNEGSKA (reference sequence). The CDR3 loop spans 14 amino acids. The CDR3 spells CSARSAGSGNTIYF.

This chain uses TRBV6-5 with TRBJ2-7; the TCRdb D gene call, TRBD2, has no DNA to confirm it. The CDR3 is made up of 12 amino acids. The V gene's germline CDR1 is MNHEY and CDR2 SVGAGI. CDR3 sequence: CATEGQGNEQYF.

V is TRBV7-9 and J is TRBJ1-6. The CDR3 consists of 13 residues. From germline, CDR1 is SEHNR and CDR2 FQNEAQ (reference sequence). The CDR3 loop reads CASSSHGDSPLHF.

The chain is built from TRBV12-5 and TRBJ2-3. The CDR3 totals 18 residues. Germline CDR1 LGHNT, CDR2 FRNRAP. This chain's CDR3 is CASGLVPVVTDVTDTQYF.

The chain employs TRBV18 and TRBJ2-1. CDR1 and CDR2 from the germline V gene are KGHSH and LQKENI. The CDR3 consists of 18 residues. CDR3 in amino acids: CASSPRGGEGSAYNEQFF.

The chain has TRBV15 and TRBJ2-5; TCRdb designates TRBD1, a call that cannot be tested without DNA. Germline V gene lookup returns CDR1 LNHNV and CDR2 YYDKDF (reference sequence). The CDR3 length is 16 residues. The CDR3 reads CATSSLGTGVQETQYF.

The chain links TRBV6-2 or TRBV6-3 to TRBJ1-2; the TCRdb call, TRBD1, lacks DNA for checking. Germline CDR1 MNHEY, CDR2 SVGEGT. The CDR3 runs to 14 residues. CDR3 amino acids: CASRRTGGDYGYTF.

This chain joins TRBV10-3 and TRBJ2-5; checking the TCRdb D call of TRBD1 is not possible without DNA. CDR1 ENHRY and CDR2 SYGVKD come from the germline V gene. The CDR3 is 14 amino acids. The CDR3 protein is CAISETGEVETQYF.

V gene TRBV28 combines with J gene TRBJ1-3. Germline assignment: CDR1 MDHEN and CDR2 SYDVKM. The CDR3 is made up of 14 amino acids. The CDR3 loop reads CATNPTQGRNTIYF.

The chain carries TRBV7-9 and TRBJ2-3. Germline lookup yields CDR1 SEHNR and CDR2 FQNEAQ (reference sequence). The CDR3 has 16 amino acids. This CDR3 is CASSLSEFTSTDTQYF. Together with reference TRBV7-9 and TRBJ2-3, the CDR3 gives the full variable domain: DTGVSQNPRHKITKRGQNVTFRCDPISEHNRLYWYRQTLGQGPEFLTYFQNEAQLEKSRLLSDRFSAERPKGSFSTLEIQRTEQGDSAMYLCASSLSEFTSTDTQYFGPGTRLTVL.

J is TRBJ2-3 and V is TRBV7-3; checking the TCRdb D call of TRBD2 is not possible without DNA. Germline CDR1 and CDR2: SGHTA and FQGTGA. CDR3 length equals 17 residues. This CDR3 is CASSLTPSGGGSDTQYF.

The CDR3 sequence is CSVGVISRYTF. J is TRBJ1-2 and V is TRBV29-1. The CDR3 loop spans 11 amino acids. The V gene's germline CDR1 is SQVTM and CDR2 ANQGSEA.

V usage is TRBV12-3 or TRBV12-4 and J usage is TRBJ2-1; TCRdb proposes TRBD2, but this gene call is untestable without DNA. The CDR3 is made up of 20 amino acids. CDR3 region: CASSSPPGGLAGGSYNEQFF.